This paragraph covers one T cell receptor beta chain sequence. The antigen remains unidentified. These data come from a study of T cell responses to AZD1222 COVID-19 vaccine. General study findings and limits: At 160-218 and 743-854, vaccine-associated CD4 TCRs were dominant, and they spanned spike.

The CDR3 totals 18 residues. Unmatched junction bases numbered 23, after V lost 8 bases and J lost 6 bases. Germline assignment: CDR1 LNHDA and CDR2 SQIVND (reference sequence). Generated by immunoSEQ multiplex PCR, the TCRdb table keeps only in-frame clones and is missing some. Among about 120,000 clones listed, approximately 94% were seen once. This TCR was recovered from an adult who received the AZD1222 COVID-19 vaccine. This chain uses TRBV19 with TRBJ2-3, with 7 bases fitting TRBD1. The sample here was peripheral blood, taken 28 days after the second AZD1222 dose. The CDR3 loop is CASPSSLLDRDSYDTQYF. The CDR3 DNA is TGTGCCAGTCCTAGTAGTCTTCTCGACCGGGACAGTTACGATACGCAGTATTTT. The full variable domain, in which reference TRBV19 and TRBJ2-3 provide the parts outside the CDR3, is DGGITQSPKYLFRKEGQNVTLSCEQNLNHDAMYWYRQDPGQGLRLIYYSQIVNDFQKGDIAEGYSVSREKKESFPLTVTSAQKNPTAFYLCASPSSLLDRDSYDTQYFGPGTRLTVL.